This is a list of T cell receptor beta chains from one sample in a study of identical twins. TCRdb used MiXCR to reprocess the 5' RACE reads, holding one entry per CDR3 protein. This sample yields 200,000 to 250,000 distinct CDR3 sequences, of which 5% to 7% are seen a single time; roughly 14% belongs to the top ten. Another study also made use of these data, one on T cells expressing NK-cell markers.

The specimen sequenced was CD8+ T cells sorted from blood. These TCRs come from a woman aged 18-30 years in good health. CDR3s include the opening cysteine and the closing phenylalanine or tryptophan. Each record gives: D gene, clone size, V gene, J gene, CDR3 DNA, CDR3 protein. A D gene is named only where the DNA matches it firmly. For some rows the clone size is stated as once, few or many, or as a class when expanded; others skip it.

.	few	TRBV27	TRBJ2-7	TGTGCCAGCAGTATCACCCCCCGCGGGGCTCTTTACGAGCAGTACTTC	CASSITPRGALYEQYF
TRBD2	.	TRBV7-9	TRBJ2-7	TGTGCCAGCACCCCGAGGGTCGGGACTAGCGACTACGAGCAGTACTTC	CASTPRVGTSDYEQYF
.	many	TRBV12-3/TRBV12-4	TRBJ1-5	TGTGCCAGCAGTTCATCGGACGGAACGGGTTTGAGTCAGCCCCAGCATTTT	CASSSSDGTGLSQPQHF
TRBD2	.	TRBV12-5	TRBJ2-5	TGTGCTAGTGCCCCAAATTGGCGGGGAGGGGAAGAGACCCAGTACTTC	CASAPNWRGGEETQYF
.	many	TRBV29-1	TRBJ1-1	TGCAGCCAATGTGTCACTGAAGCTTTCTTT	CSQCVTEAFF
.	few	TRBV7-2	TRBJ2-3	TGTGCCAGCACTACCTTTGTACGGGAGAACCATACGCAGTATTTT	CASTTFVRENHTQYF
.	few	TRBV9	TRBJ2-7	TGTGCCAGCAGCTTCCGCGGAAGGGTTACCGACGAGCAGTACTTC	CASSFRGRVTDEQYF
TRBD1	few	TRBV27	TRBJ2-7	TGTGCCAGCAGTTTTTCGACAGGGACCTCCTACGAGCAGTACTTC	CASSFSTGTSYEQYF
.	.	TRBV5-6	TRBJ2-2	TGTGCCAGCAGCTTCGGCAGAAACACCGGGGAGCTGTTTTTT	CASSFGRNTGELFF
TRBD2	.	TRBV13	TRBJ2-7	TGTGCCAGCAGCTTCCCCAGCGGGGGGGCCCCCTACGAGCAGTACTTC	CASSFPSGGAPYEQYF
.	.	TRBV6-4	TRBJ2-3	TGTGCCAGACATCCCGCGGAGGATCATCCAGATACGCAGTATTTT	CARHPAEDHPDTQYF
.	.	TRBV30	TRBJ2-7	TGTGCCTGGAGGGACCTCTTTAAGGGAGGAACTTCGGGGGAGCAGTACTTC	CAWRDLFKGGTSGEQYF
.	many	TRBV14	TRBJ1-5	TGTGCCAGCAGCCAAGGGCGGGGTCAGCCCCAGCATTTT	CASSQGRGQPQHF
TRBD1	.	TRBV5-6	TRBJ2-5	TGTGCCAGCACTTACGGGACAGTCAGGGAGACCCAGTACTTC	CASTYGTVRETQYF
.	many	TRBV10-3	TRBJ2-3	TGTGCCATCAGTGGGGGCCCCGGACACCGCACAGATACGCAGTATTTT	CAISGGPGHRTDTQYF
.	.	TRBV11-2	TRBJ2-1	TGTGCCAGCAGCTTAGAAGGCTGGTCCTCCTACAATGAGCAGTTCTTC	CASSLEGWSSYNEQFF
.	.	TRBV5-6	TRBJ2-1	TGTGCCAGGAGCCCGGGGTCCGATGAGCAGTTCTTC	CARSPGSDEQFF